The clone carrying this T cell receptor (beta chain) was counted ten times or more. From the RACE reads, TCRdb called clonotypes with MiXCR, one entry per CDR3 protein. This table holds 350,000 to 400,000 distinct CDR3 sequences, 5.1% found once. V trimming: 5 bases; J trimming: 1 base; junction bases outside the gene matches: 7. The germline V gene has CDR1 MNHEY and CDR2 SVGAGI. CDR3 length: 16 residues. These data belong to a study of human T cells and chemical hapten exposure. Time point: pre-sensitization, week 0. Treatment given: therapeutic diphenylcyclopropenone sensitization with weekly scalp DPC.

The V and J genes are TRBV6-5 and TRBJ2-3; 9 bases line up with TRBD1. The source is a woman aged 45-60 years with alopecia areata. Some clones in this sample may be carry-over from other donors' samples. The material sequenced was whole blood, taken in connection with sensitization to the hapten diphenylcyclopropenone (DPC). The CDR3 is CASSQDRGRGTDTQYF. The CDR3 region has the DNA TGTGCCAGCAGTCAGGACAGGGGTCGGGGCACAGATACGCAGTATTTT.